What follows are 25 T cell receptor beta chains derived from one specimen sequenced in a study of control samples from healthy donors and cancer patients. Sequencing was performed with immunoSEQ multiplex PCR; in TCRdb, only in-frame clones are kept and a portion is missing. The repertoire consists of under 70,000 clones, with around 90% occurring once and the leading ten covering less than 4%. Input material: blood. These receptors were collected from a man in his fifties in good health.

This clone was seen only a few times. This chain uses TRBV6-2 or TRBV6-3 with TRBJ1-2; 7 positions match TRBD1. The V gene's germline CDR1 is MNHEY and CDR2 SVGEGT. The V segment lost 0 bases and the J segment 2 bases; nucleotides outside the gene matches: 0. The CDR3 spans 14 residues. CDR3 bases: TGTGCCAGCAGTTACTCGACAGGGAACTATGGCTACACCTTC. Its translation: CASSYSTGNYGYTF.

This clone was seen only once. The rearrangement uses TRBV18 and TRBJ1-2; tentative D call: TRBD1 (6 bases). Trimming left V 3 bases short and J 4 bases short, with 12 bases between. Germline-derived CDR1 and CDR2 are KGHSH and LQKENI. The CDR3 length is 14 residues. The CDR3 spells CASSPDQDSYGYTF. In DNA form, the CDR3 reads TGTGCCAGCTCACCGGACCAGGACAGCTATGGCTACACCTTC.

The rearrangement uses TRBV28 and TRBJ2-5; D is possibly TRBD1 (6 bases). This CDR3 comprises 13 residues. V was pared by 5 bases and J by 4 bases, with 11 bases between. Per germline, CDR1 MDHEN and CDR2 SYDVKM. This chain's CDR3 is CASSHLRGETQYF. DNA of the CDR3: TGTGCCAGCAGTCACCTCAGGGGAGAGACCCAGTACTTC.

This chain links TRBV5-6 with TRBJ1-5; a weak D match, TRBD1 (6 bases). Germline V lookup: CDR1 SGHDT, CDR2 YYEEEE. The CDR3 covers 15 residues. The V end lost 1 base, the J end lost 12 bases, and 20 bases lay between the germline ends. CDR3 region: CASSLWGAHSSLQHF. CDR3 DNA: TGTGCCAGCAGCTTGTGGGGGGCACACTCCAGCCTCCAGCATTTT.

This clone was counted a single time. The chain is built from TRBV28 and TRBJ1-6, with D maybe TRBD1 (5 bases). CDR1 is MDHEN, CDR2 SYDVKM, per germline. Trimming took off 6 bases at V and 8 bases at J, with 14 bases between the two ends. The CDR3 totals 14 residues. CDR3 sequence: CASRLAGGDSPLHF. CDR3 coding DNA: TGTGCCAGCAGGCTAGCGGGGGGAGATTCACCCCTCCACTTT. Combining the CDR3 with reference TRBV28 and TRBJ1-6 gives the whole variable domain DVKVTQSSRYLVKRTGEKVFLECVQDMDHENMFWYRQDPGLGLRLIYFSYDVKMKEKGDIPEGYSVSREKKERFSLILESASTNQTSMYLCASRLAGGDSPLHFGNGTRLTVT.

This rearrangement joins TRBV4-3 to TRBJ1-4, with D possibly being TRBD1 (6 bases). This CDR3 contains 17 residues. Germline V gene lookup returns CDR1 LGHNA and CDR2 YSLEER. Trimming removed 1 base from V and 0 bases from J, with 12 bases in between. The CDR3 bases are TGCGCCAGCAGCCAAGGTCAGGGGTCTGCAACTAATGAAAAACTGTTTTTT. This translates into CASSQGQGSATNEKLFF.

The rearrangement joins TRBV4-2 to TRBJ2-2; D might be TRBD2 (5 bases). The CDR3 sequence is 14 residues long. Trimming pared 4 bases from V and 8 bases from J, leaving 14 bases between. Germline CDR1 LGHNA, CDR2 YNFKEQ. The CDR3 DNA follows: TGTGCCAGCAGCCCAGCGGTAGTCGAGGGGGAGCTGTTTTTT. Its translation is CASSPAVVEGELFF.

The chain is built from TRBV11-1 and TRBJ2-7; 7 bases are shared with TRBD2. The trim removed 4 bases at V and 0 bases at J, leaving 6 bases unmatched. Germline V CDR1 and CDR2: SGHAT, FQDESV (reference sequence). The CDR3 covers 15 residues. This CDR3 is CASSSLAANSYEQYF. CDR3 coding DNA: TGTGCCAGCAGCTCCCTAGCGGCGAACTCCTACGAGCAGTACTTC.

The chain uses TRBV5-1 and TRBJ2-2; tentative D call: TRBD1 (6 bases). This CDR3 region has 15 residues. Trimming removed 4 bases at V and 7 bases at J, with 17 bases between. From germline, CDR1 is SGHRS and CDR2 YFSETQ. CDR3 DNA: TGCGCCAGCAGCCCGTCGGCAGGGGCTAACGGGGAGCTGTTTTTT. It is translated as CASSPSAGANGELFF.

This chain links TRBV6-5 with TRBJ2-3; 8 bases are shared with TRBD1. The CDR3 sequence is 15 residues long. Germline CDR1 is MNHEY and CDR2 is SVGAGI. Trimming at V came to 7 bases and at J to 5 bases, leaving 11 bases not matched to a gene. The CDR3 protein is CASKPSGGAEDTQYF. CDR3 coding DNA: TGTGCCAGCAAACCCTCAGGGGGCGCCGAAGATACGCAGTATTTT.

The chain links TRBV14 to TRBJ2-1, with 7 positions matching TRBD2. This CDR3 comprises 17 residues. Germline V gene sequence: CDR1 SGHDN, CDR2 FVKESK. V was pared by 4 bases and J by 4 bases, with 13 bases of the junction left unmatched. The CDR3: CASSLTLSGNLYNEQFF. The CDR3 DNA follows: TGTGCCAGCAGCCTCACTTTAAGCGGGAACTTATACAATGAGCAGTTCTTC. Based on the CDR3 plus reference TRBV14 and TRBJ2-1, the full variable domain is EAGVTQFPSHSVIEKGQTVTLRCDPISGHDNLYWYRRVMGKEIKFLLHFVKESKQDESGMPNNRFLAERTGGTYSTLKVQPAELEDSGVYFCASSLTLSGNLYNEQFFGPGTRLTVL.

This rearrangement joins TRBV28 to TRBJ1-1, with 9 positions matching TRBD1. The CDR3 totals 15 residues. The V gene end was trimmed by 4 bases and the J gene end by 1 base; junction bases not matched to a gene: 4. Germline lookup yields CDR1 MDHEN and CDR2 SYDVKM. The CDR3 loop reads CASSSPDRGNTEAFF. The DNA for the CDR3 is TGTGCCAGCAGTTCCCCGGACAGGGGGAACACTGAAGCTTTCTTT.

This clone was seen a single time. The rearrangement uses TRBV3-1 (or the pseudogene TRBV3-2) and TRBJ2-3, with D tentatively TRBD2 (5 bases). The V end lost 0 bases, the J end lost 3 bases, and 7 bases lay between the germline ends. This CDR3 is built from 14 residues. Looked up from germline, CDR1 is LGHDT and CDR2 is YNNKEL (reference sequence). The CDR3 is CASSQDVATDTQYF. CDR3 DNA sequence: TGTGCCAGCAGCCAAGATGTAGCGACAGATACGCAGTATTTT.

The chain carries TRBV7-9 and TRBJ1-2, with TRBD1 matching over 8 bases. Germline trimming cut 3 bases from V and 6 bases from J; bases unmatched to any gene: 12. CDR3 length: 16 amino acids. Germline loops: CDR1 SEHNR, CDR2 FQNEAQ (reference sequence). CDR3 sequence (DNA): TGTGCCAGCAGCTTCTCGACAGGGGAGATCAGCAATGGCTACACCTTC. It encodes CASSFSTGEISNGYTF.

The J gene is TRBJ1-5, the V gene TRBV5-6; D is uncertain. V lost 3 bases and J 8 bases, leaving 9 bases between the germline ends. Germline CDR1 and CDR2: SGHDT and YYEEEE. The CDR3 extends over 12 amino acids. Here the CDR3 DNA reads TGTGCCAGCAGCTACGGGGAGGAGCCCCAGCATTTT. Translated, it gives CASSYGEEPQHF. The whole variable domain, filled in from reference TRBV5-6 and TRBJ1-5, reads DAGVTQSPTHLIKTRGQQVTLRCSPKSGHDTVSWYQQALGQGPQFIFQYYEEEERQRGNFPDRFSGHQFPNYSSELNVNALLLGDSALYLCASSYGEEPQHFGDGTRLSIL.

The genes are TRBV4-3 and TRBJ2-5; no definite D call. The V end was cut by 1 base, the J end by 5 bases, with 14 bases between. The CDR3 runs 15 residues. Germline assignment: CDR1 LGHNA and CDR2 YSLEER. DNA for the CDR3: TGCGCCAGCAGCCAAGTCGGTTTTGACGGGGAGACCCAGTACTTC. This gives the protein CASSQVGFDGETQYF.

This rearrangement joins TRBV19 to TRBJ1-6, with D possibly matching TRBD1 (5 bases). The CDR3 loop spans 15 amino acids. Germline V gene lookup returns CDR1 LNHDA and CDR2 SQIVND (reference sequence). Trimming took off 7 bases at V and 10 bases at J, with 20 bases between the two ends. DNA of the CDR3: TGTGCCAGTACAACCGGGACGACGCTAAGATCACCCCTCCACTTT. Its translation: CASTTGTTLRSPLHF. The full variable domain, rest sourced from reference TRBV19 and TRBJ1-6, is DGGITQSPKYLFRKEGQNVTLSCEQNLNHDAMYWYRQDPGQGLRLIYYSQIVNDFQKGDIAEGYSVSREKKESFPLTVTSAQKNPTAFYLCASTTGTTLRSPLHFGNGTRLTVT.

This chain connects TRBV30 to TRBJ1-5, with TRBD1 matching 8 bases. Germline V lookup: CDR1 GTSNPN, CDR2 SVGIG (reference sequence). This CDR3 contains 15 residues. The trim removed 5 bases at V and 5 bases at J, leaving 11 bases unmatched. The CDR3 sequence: CAWGYGQGGDQPQHF. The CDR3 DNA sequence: TGTGCCTGGGGCTATGGACAGGGTGGAGATCAGCCCCAGCATTTT.

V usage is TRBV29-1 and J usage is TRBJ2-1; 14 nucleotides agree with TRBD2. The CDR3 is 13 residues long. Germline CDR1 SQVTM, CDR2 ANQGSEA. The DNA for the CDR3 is TGCACCATGACTAGCGGGAGGGCTGGCGAGCAGTTCTTC. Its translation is CTMTSGRAGEQFF.

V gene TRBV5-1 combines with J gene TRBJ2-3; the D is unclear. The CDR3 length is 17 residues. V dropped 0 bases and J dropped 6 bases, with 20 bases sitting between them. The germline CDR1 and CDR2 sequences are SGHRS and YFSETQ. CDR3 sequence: CASSLGQAQSVRDTQYF. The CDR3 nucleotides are TGCGCCAGCAGCTTGGGCCAGGCGCAATCTGTCCGGGATACGCAGTATTTT.

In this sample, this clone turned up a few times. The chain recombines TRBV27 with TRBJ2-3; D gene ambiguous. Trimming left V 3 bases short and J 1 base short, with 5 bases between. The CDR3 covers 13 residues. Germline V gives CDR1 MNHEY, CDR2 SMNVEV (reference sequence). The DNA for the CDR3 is TGTGCCAGCAGTTTGCCGGGCACAGATACGCAGTATTTT. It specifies CASSLPGTDTQYF.

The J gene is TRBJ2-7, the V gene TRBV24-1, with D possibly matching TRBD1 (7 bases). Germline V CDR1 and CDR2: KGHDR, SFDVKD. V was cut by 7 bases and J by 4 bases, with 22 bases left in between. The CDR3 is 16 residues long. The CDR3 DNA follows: TGTGCCACCAGCGCGGACTCCAGGGGGGCGGGGTACGAGCAGTACTTC. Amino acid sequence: CATSADSRGAGYEQYF.

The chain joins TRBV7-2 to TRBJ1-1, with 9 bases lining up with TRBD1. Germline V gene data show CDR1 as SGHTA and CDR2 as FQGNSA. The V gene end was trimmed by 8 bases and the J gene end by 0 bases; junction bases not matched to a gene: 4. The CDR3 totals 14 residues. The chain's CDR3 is CASGTGSVNTEAFF. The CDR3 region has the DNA TGTGCCAGCGGGACAGGGTCGGTGAACACTGAAGCTTTCTTT.

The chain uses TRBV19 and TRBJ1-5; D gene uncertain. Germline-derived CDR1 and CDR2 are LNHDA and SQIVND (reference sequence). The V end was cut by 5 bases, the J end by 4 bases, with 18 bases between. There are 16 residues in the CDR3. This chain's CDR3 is CASSAGGFSGNQPQHF. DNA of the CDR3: TGTGCCAGTAGTGCCGGCGGATTTAGTGGAAATCAGCCCCAGCATTTT.

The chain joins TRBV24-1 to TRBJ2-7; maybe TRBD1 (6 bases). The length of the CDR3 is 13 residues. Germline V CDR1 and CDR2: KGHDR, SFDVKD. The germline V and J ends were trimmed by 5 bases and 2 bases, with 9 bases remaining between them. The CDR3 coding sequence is TGTGCCACCAGTGGCACAGGGACCTACGAGCAGTACTTC. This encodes CATSGTGTYEQYF.